Described below is a single T cell receptor beta chain sequence and its context. This entry belongs to a study of chemoradiotherapy in HPV16-positive cancers. On the study more broadly: A couple of HPV16-positive patients' cells yielded candidate HPV-specific clones and common motifs.

Assay used: immunoSEQ multiplex PCR; TCRdb lists only in-frame clones, some missing. The table has 30,000 to 50,000 clones, more than 75% seen once. The V and J ends lost 8 bases and 2 bases, in that order; junction bases with no gene match: 8. Germline V CDR1 and CDR2: SNHLY, FYNNEI. This CDR3 is 14 amino acids long. The chain couples TRBV2 to TRBJ1-2; 7 bases match TRBD1. The sample consisted of blood, taken from a patient who underwent chemoradiotherapy. This TCR was sampled from a human donor with HPV-associated anogenital cancer. The CDR3 protein is CASSSQGTNYGYTF. In DNA, the CDR3 is TGTGCCAGCTCATCACAGGGGACCAACTATGGCTACACCTTC.